Shown below are 16 T cell receptor beta chains from a single sample sequenced in a study of blood T cells in healthy people across ages. It was with a sample-barcoded 5' primer and a J-beta primer mix that a second PCR of roughly 6 to 11 cycles was run. TCRdb used MiXCR to reprocess the 5' RACE reads, holding one entry per CDR3 protein. The sample contains approximately 800,000 distinct CDR3 sequences, around half of which appear only once. The material sequenced was blood. The receptors were gathered from an older man in good health.

As regards this clonotype: This could be a read error, since a much larger clone is one nucleotide away. This rearrangement joins TRBV29-1 to TRBJ2-5; perhaps TRBD2 as D (5 bases). This CDR3 spans 11 amino acids. Germline V gene data show CDR1 as SQVTM and CDR2 as ANQGSEA. Here the CDR3 reads CGPREGETQYF. Here the CDR3 DNA reads TGCGGCCCGAGGGAAGGAGAGACCCAGTACTTC.

This chain links TRBV7-9 with TRBJ2-2, with D possibly being TRBD1 (5 bases). V was cut by 6 bases and J by 5 bases, with 16 bases left in between. Germline lookup yields CDR1 SEHNR and CDR2 FQNEAQ (reference sequence). This CDR3 has 15 residues. The chain's CDR3 is CASSERQIPTGELFF. CDR3 in DNA: TGTGCCAGCAGTGAAAGACAGATACCGACCGGGGAGCTGTTTTTT. The full variable domain, its missing parts supplied by reference TRBV7-9 and TRBJ2-2, is DTGVSQNPRHKITKRGQNVTFRCDPISEHNRLYWYRQTLGQGPEFLTYFQNEAQLEKSRLLSDRFSAERPKGSFSTLEIQRTEQGDSAMYLCASSERQIPTGELFFGEGSRLTVL.

The chain combines TRBV24-1 with TRBJ2-1; TRBD2 matches at 15 bases. The V segment lost 5 bases and the J segment 0 bases; nucleotides outside the gene matches: 7. The CDR3 spans 19 residues. The germline gives CDR1 KGHDR, CDR2 SFDVKD. The CDR3 sequence is CATSATGTSGRSSYNEQFF. The CDR3 DNA reads TGTGCCACCAGTGCGACTGGGACTAGCGGGAGGAGCTCCTACAATGAGCAGTTCTTC.

V usage is TRBV29-1 and J usage is TRBJ2-7; TRBD2 agrees at 11 bases. Germline V gives CDR1 SQVTM, CDR2 ANQGSEA. Trimming took 7 bases from V and 7 from J; bases not matched to a gene: 6. The CDR3 totals 12 residues. DNA for the CDR3: TGCAGCGCACTAGCGGGAGTTAATGAGCAGTACTTC. It translates to CSALAGVNEQYF.

This clonotype was observed a handful of times. A much larger clonotype is one base distant, so this may be a read error. The gene calls are TRBV20-1 and TRBJ2-7; D is undetermined. The CDR3 sequence is 11 residues long. Germline V gene sequence: CDR1 DFQATT, CDR2 SNEGSKA (reference sequence). Trimming shortened V by 6 bases and J by 7 bases, and 13 bases separated the two germline ends. CDR3 loop: CSARYFDEQYF. CDR3 nucleotides: TGCAGTGCCCGGTATTTCGATGAGCAGTACTTC.

Details on this clonotype: A much larger clonotype is one base distant, so this may be a read error. The rearrangement uses TRBV6-2 or TRBV6-3 and TRBJ2-7; 12 nucleotides match TRBD2. The CDR3 sequence is 16 residues long. Germline V gene lookup returns CDR1 MNHEY and CDR2 SVGEGT. The DNA for the CDR3 is TGTGTCAGCAGTCTCACTAGCGGGAGGACCTCCTACGAGCAGTACTTC. This gives the protein CVSSLTSGRTSYEQYF.

As regards this clonotype: This may come from a read error, since a much larger clone is one base off. J is TRBJ1-6 and V is TRBV4-3; D remains unclear. CDR3 length: 15 residues. CDR1 LGHNA and CDR2 YSLEER come from the germline V gene. The chain's CDR3 is CASSQYEGRNSPPHF. CDR3 nucleotide sequence: TGCGCCAGCAGCCAATACGAGGGCAGGAATTCACCCCCCCACTTT.

Only one count was recorded for this clonotype. The gene calls are TRBV20-1 and TRBJ2-2; no definite D call. The V gene lost 6 bases and the J gene lost 0 bases, with 11 bases spanning the gap. CDR1 and CDR2 (germline): DFQATT, SNEGSKA (reference sequence). The CDR3 covers 14 residues. CDR3 nucleotide sequence: TGCAGTGCAACCGACACTCCGAACACCGGGGAGCTGTTTTTT. Translation: CSATDTPNTGELFF.

This clonotype was seen more than once but under ten times. The genes are TRBV29-1 and TRBJ1-1; D is perhaps TRBD1 (5 bases). V was shortened by 4 bases and J by 8 bases, with 11 bases between the two germline ends. CDR1 is SQVTM, CDR2 ANQGSEA, per germline. The CDR3 is 11 residues long. In nucleotides, the CDR3 is TGCAGCGTTGTTTTTGGGGCCGAAGCTTTCTTT. Translated: CSVVFGAEAFF.

The sample holds a few counts of this clonotype. The chain employs TRBV6-1 and TRBJ2-6; perhaps TRBD2 as D (7 bases). The V and J ends lost 5 bases and 1 base respectively, with 18 bases between them. This CDR3 contains 18 residues. Germline V lookup: CDR1 MNHNS, CDR2 SASEGT. CDR3 protein: CASSRAGRGASGANVLTF. The CDR3 DNA sequence: TGTGCCAGCAGTAGAGCGGGACGGGGGGCATCTGGGGCCAACGTCCTGACTTTC.

The chain joins TRBV12-3 or TRBV12-4 to TRBJ2-3, with unresolved D. Trimming cost V 3 bases and J 4 bases, with 8 bases left between them. The CDR3 has 13 residues. The DNA for the CDR3 is TGTGCCAGCAGTTTTGGGTCGGCAGATACGCAGTATTTT. Translated, it gives CASSFGSADTQYF.

This clonotype was picked up a small number of times. The CDR3 nucleotides are TGCAGCGTTGAAATAGCAACCAATGAGCAGTTCTTC. Its protein is CSVEIATNEQFF. This chain links TRBV29-1 with TRBJ2-1, with unresolved D. This CDR3 region has 12 residues. V gave up 2 bases and J gave up 6 bases, with 8 bases separating them. Germline CDR1 and CDR2: SQVTM and ANQGSEA.

This clonotype was recorded a few times. The chain is built from TRBV28 and TRBJ1-5; tentative D call: TRBD1 (6 bases). Deletions cut 1 base from V and 6 bases from J, with 10 bases between. This CDR3 spans 14 amino acids. CDR1 and CDR2 from the germline V gene are MDHEN and SYDVKM. The DNA for the CDR3 is TGTGCCAGCAGTTTATCAACAGGGACTCAGCCCCAGCATTTT. Encoded protein: CASSLSTGTQPQHF.

J is TRBJ2-1 and V is TRBV21-1. TRBV21-1 is termed a pseudogene. The CDR3 has 15 residues. The CDR3 DNA follows: TGTGCCAGCAGCAAAGCCGGTAAACTATACAATGAGCAGTTCTTC. It is translated as CASSKAGKLYNEQFF.

V gene TRBV7-2 combines with J gene TRBJ1-5, with a possible D match to TRBD1 (5 bases). CDR3 length: 15 amino acids. Per the germline V gene, CDR1 is SGHTA and CDR2 is FQGNSA. Trimming left V 5 bases short and J 1 base short, with 12 bases between. CDR3 residues: CASSPPGYSNQPQHF. CDR3 bases: TGTGCCAGCAGCCCCCCAGGGTACAGCAATCAGCCCCAGCATTTT.

This clonotype was detected a few times. The chain carries TRBV27 and TRBJ2-1, with 7 bases matching TRBD2. Germline V gives CDR1 MNHEY, CDR2 SMNVEV (reference sequence). The V gene end was trimmed by 5 bases and the J gene end by 4 bases; junction bases not matched to a gene: 5. The CDR3 length is 14 residues. CDR3 in amino acids: CASSGGDSYNEQFF. The CDR3 DNA reads TGTGCCAGCAGTGGGGGGGACTCGTACAATGAGCAGTTCTTC.